The TCR beta chain described here comes from a study of control samples from healthy donors and cancer patients. Between the trimmed V and J ends, which lost 7 bases and 4 bases, there was a span of 13 bases. The CDR3 is made up of 13 amino acids. Germline loops: CDR1 MNHEY, CDR2 SVGAGI. Generated by immunoSEQ multiplex PCR, the TCRdb table keeps only in-frame clones and is missing some. The repertoire holds 65,000 to 70,000 clones, with more than 75% as singletons. The clonotype comes from a woman between 50 and 59 years old with lung cancer. Sequenced: PBMCs. The V and J genes are TRBV6-5 and TRBJ1-1; possible D gene TRBD1, 5 bases. As DNA, the CDR3 is TGTGCCAGCAACGACGGGGGTAGCACTGAAGCTTTCTTT. Translation: CASNDGGSTEAFF.